This T cell receptor beta chain came from a study of blood T cells in healthy people across ages. CDR1 and CDR2 (germline): MNHNS, SASEGT. This CDR3 is 13 amino acids long. V dropped 7 bases and J dropped 2 bases, with 11 bases sitting between them. Using a J-beta primer mix together with a sample-barcoded 5' primer, a second PCR was run for roughly 6 to 12 cycles. MiXCR, run by TCRdb on the 5' RACE reads, gives a single entry per CDR3 protein. The sample yields roughly 800,000 distinct CDR3 sequences, over 45% seen once. The chain employs TRBV6-1 and TRBJ1-1; D unresolved. The material sequenced was blood. This clonotype was obtained from a man aged 25 to 40 in good health. CDR3 DNA: TGTGCCAGCACCGGCCCGCTTAACACTGAAGCTTTCTTT. Protein: CASTGPLNTEAFF.